This TCR beta chain came from a study of early stage breast cancer tumors. Clones were sequenced by immunoSEQ multiplex PCR, and TCRdb holds only the in-frame ones, with some missing. The table shows some 25,000 clones, with 65% to 75% occurring only once. This CDR3 region has 13 residues. About this clone itself: Its target is unknown.

General study points: Unsorted bulk genomic DNA sequencing lacked pairing and functional marker data. Tumor and normal breast were distinguished via blood comparison in 14 of 16 patients. Enriched TCRB sequences shared across patients were mostly commonly generated sequences.

The sample consisted of breast tumor tissue. J is TRBJ1-2 and V is TRBV21-1. TRBV21-1 is designated a pseudogene. This sequence was found in a person in their sixties or seventies with breast cancer. The CDR3 sequence is CAISEKPRYGYTF. CDR3 DNA sequence: TGTGCTATTTCCGAAAAGCCGCGCTATGGCTACACCTTC.